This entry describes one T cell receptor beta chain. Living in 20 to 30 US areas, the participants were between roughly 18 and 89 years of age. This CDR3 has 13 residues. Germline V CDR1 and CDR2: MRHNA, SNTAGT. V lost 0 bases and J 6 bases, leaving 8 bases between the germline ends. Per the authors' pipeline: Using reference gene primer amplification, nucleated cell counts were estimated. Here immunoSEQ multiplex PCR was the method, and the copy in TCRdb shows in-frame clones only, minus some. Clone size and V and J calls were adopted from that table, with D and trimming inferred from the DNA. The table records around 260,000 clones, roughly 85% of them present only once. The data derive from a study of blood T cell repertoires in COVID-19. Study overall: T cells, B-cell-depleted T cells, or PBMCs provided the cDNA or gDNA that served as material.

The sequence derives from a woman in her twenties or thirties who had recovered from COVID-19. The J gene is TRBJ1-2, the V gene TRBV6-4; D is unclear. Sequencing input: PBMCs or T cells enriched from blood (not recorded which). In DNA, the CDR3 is TGTGCCAGCAGTGACTCCCCGGGAGATGGCTACACCTTC. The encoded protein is CASSDSPGDGYTF.